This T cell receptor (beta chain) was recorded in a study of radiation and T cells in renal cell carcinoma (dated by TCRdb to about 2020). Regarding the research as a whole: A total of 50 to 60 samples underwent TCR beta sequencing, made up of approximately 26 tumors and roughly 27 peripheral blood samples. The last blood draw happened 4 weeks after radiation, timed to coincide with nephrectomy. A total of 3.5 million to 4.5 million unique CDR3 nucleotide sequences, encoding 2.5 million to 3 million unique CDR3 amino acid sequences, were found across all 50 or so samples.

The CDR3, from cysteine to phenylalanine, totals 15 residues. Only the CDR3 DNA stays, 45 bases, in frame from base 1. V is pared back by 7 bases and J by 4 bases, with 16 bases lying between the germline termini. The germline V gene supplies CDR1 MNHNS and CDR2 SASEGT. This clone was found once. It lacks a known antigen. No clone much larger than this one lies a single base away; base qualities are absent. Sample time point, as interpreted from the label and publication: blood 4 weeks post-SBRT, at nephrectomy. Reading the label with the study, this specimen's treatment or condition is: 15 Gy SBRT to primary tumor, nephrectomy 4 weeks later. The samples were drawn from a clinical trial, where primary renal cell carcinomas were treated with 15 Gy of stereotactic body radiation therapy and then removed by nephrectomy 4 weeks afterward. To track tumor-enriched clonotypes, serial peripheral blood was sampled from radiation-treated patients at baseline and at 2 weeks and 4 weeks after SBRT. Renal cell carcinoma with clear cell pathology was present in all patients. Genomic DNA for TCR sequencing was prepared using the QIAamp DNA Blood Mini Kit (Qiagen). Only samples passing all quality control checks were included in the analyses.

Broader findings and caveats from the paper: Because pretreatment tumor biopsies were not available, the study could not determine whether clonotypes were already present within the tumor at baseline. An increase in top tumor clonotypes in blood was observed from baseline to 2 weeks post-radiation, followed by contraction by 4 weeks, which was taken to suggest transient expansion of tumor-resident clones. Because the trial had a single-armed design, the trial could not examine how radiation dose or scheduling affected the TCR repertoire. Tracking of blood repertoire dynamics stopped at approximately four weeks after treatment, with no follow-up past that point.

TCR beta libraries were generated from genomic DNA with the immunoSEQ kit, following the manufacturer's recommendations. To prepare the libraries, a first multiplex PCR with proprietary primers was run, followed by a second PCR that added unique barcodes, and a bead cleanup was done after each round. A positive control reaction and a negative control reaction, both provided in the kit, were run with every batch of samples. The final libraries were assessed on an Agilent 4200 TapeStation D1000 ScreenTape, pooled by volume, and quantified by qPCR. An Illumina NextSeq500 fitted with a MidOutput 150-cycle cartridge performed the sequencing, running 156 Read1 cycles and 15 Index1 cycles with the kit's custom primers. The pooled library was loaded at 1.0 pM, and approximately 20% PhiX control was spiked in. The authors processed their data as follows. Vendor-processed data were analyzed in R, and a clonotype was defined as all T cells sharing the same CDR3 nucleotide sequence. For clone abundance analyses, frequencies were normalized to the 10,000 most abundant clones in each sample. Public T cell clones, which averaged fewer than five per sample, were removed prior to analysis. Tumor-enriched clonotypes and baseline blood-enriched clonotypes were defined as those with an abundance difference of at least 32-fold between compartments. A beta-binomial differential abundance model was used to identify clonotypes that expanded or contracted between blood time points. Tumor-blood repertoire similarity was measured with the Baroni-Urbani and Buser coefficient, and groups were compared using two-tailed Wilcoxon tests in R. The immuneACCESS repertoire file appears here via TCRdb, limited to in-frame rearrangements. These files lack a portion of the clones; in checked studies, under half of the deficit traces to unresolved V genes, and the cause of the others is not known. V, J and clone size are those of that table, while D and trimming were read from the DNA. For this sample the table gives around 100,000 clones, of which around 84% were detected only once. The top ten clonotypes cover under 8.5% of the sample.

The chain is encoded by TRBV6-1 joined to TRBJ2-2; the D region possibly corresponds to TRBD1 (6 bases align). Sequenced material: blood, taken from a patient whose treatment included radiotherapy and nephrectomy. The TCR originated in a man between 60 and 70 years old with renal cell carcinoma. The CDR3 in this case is CASKENRASTGELFF. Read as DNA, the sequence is TGTGCCAGCAAAGAGAACAGGGCCTCCACCGGGGAGCTGTTTTTT.